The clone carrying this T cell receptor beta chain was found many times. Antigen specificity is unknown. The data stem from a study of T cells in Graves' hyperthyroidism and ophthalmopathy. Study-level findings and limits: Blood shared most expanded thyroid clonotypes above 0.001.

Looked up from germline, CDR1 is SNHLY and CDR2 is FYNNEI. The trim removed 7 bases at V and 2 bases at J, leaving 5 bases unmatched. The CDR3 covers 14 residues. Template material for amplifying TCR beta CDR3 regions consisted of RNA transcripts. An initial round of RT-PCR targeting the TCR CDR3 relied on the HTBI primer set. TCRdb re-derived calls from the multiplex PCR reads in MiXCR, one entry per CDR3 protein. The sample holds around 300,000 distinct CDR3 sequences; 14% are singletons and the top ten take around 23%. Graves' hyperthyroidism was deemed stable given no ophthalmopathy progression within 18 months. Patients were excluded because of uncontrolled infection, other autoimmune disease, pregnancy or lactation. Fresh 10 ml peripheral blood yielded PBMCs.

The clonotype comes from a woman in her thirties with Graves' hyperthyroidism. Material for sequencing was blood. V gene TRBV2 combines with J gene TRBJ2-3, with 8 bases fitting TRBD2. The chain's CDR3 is CASTGTRITDTQYF. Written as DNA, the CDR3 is TGTGCCAGCACGGGGACTAGAATCACAGATACGCAGTATTTT.